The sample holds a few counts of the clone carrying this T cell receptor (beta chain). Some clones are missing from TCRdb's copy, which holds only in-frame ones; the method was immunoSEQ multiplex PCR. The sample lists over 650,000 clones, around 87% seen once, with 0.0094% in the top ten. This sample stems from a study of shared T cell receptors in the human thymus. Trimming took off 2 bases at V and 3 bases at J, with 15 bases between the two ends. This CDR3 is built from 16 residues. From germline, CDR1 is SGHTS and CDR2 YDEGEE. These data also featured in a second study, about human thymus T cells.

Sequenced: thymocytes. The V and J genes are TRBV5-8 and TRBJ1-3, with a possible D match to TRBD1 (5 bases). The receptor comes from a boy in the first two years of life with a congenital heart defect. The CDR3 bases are TGTGCCAGCAGCTTCAGATCAAGGGGCATTGGAAACACCATATATTTT. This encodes CASSFRSRGIGNTIYF.